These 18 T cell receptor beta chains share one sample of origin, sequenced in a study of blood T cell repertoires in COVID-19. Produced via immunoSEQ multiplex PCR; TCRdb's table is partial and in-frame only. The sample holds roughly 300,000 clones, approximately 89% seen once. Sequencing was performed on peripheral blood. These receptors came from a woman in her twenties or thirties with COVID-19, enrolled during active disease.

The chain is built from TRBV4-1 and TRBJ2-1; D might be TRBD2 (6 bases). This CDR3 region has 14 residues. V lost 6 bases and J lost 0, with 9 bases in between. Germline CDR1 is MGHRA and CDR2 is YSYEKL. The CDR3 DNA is TGCGCCAGCAGAACGGGACTCTCCTACAATGAGCAGTTCTTC. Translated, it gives CASRTGLSYNEQFF.

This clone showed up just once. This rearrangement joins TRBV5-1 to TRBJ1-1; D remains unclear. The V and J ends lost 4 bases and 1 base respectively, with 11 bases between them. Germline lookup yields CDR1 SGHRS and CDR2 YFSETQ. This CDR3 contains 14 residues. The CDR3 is CASSPTPPNTEAFF. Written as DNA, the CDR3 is TGCGCCAGCAGCCCGACACCGCCGAACACTGAAGCTTTCTTT.

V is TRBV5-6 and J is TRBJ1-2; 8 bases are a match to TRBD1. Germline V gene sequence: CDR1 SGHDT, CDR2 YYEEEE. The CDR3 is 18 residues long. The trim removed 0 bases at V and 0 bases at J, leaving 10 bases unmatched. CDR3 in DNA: TGTGCCAGCAGCTTGGTACCGGACAGGGTAGGAGCTAACTATGGCTACACCTTC. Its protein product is CASSLVPDRVGANYGYTF.

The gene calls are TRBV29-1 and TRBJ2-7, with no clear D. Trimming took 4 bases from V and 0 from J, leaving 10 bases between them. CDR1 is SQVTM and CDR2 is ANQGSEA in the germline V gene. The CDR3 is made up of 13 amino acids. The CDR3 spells CSVAQVGSYEQYF. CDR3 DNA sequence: TGCAGCGTTGCGCAGGTCGGCTCCTACGAGCAGTACTTC.

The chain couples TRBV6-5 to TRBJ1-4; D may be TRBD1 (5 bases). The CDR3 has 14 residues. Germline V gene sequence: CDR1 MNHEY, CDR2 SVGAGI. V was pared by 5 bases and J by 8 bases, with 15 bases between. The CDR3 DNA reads TGTGCCAGCAGTACCCGCCGGGACTCCGAAAAACTGTTTTTT. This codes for CASSTRRDSEKLFF.

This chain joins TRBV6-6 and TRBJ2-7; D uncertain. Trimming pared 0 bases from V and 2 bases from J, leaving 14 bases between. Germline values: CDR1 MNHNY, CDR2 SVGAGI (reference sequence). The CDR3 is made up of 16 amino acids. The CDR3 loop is CASSYSNPRTAYEQYF. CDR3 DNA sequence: TGTGCCAGCAGTTACTCTAACCCCCGAACAGCCTACGAGCAGTACTTC.

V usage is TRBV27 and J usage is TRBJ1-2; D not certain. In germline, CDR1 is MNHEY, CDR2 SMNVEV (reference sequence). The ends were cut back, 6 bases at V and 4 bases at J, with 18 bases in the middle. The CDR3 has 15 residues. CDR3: CASSPEFGARYGYTF. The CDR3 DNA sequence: TGTGCCAGCAGCCCAGAATTTGGAGCTCGCTATGGCTACACCTTC.

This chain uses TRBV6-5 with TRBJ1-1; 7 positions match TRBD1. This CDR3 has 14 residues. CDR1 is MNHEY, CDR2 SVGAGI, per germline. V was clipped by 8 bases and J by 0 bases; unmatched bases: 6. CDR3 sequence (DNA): TGTGCCAGCTCCACTGGGACAGTGAACACTGAAGCTTTCTTT. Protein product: CASSTGTVNTEAFF.

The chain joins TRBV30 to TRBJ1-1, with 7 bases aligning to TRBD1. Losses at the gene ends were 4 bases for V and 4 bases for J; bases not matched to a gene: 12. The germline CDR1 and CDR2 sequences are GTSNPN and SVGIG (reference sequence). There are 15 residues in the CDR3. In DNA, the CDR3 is TGTGCCTGGAAATATAGGGCAGGGGGTTCCACTGAAGCTTTCTTT. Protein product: CAWKYRAGGSTEAFF. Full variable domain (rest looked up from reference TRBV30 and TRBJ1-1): SQTIHQWPATLVQPVGSPLSLECTVEGTSNPNLYWYRQAAGRGLQLLFYSVGIGQISSEVPQNLSASRPQDRQFILSSKKLLLSDSGFYLCAWKYRAGGSTEAFFGQGTRLTVV.

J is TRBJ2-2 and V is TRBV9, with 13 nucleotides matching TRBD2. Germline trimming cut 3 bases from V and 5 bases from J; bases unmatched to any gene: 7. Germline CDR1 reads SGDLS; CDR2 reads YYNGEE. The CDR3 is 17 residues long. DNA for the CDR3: TGTGCCAGCAGCGACCGGACTAGCGGGAGATTAACCGGGGAGCTGTTTTTT. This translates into CASSDRTSGRLTGELFF. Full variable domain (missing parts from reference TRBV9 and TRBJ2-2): DSGVTQTPKHLITATGQRVTLRCSPRSGDLSVYWYQQSLDQGLQFLIQYYNGEERAKGNILERFSAQQFPDLHSELNLSSLELGDSALYFCASSDRTSGRLTGELFFGEGSRLTVL.

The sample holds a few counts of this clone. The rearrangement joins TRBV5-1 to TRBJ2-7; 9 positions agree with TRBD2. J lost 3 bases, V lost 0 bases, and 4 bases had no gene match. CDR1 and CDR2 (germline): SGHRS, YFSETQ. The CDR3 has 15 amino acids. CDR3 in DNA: TGCGCCAGCAGCTTGGGACTAGCGGCAAACTACGAGCAGTACTTC. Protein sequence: CASSLGLAANYEQYF. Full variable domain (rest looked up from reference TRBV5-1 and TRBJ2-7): KAGVTQTPRYLIKTRGQQVTLSCSPISGHRSVSWYQQTPGQGLQFLFEYFSETQRNKGNFPGRFSGRQFSNSRSEMNVSTLELGDSALYLCASSLGLAANYEQYFGPGTRLTVT.

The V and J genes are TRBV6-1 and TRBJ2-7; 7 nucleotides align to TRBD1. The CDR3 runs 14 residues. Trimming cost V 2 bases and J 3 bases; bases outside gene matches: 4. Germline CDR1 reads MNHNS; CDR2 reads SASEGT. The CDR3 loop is CASSERYRGYEQYF. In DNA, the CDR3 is TGTGCCAGCAGTGAAAGATACAGGGGCTACGAGCAGTACTTC.

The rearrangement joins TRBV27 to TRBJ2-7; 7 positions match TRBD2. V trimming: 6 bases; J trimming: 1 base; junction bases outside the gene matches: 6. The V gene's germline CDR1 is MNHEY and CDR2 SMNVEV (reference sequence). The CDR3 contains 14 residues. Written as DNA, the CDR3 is TGTGCCAGCAGCCCTCTAGCGGCTTCCTACGAGCAGTACTTC. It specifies CASSPLAASYEQYF.

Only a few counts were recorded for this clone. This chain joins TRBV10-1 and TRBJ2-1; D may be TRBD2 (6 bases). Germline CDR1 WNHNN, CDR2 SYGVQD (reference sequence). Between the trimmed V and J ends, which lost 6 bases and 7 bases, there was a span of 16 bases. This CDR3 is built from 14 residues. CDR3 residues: CASSQRAIGNEQFF. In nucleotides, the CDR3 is TGCGCCAGCAGCCAGCGGGCCATTGGGAATGAGCAGTTCTTC.

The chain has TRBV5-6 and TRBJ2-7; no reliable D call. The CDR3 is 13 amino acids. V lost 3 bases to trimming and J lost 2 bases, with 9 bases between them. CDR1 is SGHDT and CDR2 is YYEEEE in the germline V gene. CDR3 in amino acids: CASSSDFTYEQYF. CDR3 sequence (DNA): TGTGCCAGCAGCTCCGACTTTACCTACGAGCAGTACTTC.

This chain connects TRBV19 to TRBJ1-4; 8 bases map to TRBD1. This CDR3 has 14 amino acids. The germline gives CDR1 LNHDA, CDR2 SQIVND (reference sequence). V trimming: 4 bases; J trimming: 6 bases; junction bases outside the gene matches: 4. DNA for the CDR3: TGTGCCAGTAGTACCAGGGGGCGGCATGAAAAACTGTTTTTT. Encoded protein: CASSTRGRHEKLFF. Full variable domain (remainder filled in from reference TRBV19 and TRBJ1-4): DGGITQSPKYLFRKEGQNVTLSCEQNLNHDAMYWYRQDPGQGLRLIYYSQIVNDFQKGDIAEGYSVSREKKESFPLTVTSAQKNPTAFYLCASSTRGRHEKLFFGSGTQLSVL.

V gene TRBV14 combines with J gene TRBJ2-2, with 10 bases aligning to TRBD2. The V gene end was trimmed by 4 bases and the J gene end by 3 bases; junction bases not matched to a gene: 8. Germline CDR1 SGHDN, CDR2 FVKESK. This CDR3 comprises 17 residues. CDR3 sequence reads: CASSLLAGRAYTGELFF. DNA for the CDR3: TGTGCCAGCAGCCTACTAGCGGGAAGGGCTTACACCGGGGAGCTGTTTTTT.

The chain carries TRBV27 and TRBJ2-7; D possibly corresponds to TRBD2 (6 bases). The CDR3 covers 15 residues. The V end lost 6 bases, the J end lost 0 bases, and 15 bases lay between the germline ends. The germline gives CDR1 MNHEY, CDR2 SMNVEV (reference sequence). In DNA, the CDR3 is TGTGCCAGCAGGGGGGGAGCGTCTAGCTCCTACGAGCAGTACTTC. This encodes CASRGGASSSYEQYF.